This T cell receptor (beta chain) was obtained from a study of cytomegalovirus exposure and HLA in healthy donors. Trimming took 4 bases from V and 8 from J, leaving 15 bases between them. CDR1 SGHRS and CDR2 YFSETQ come from the germline V gene. There are 13 residues in the CDR3. This PCR relied on a set of 60 Vbeta primers and 13 Jbeta primers. Only in-frame clones appear in the TCRdb table, and some are missing; sequencing was by immunoSEQ multiplex PCR. The data contain fewer than 150,000 clones, about four fifths of them seen just once; the ten biggest clones take up around 4.3%. Sequencing input: PBMCs. The V call is TRBV5-1, the J call TRBJ1-2; D not resolved. The source is a man in his forties or fifties in good health and CMV-seropositive. CDR3 DNA sequence: TGCGCCAGCAGCCCCCTCGGAGAGAGGGGCTACACCTTC. Its translation: CASSPLGERGYTF.